The present T cell receptor beta chain was sequenced within a study of shared clonotypes between healthy human individuals. Caucasian adults living in Nashville, Tennessee, provided all samples. Assay used: immunoSEQ multiplex PCR; TCRdb lists only in-frame clones, some missing. The sample lists about 1.1 million clones; 70% to 85% were seen once. A note on this clone: Other DNA sequences of this sample code for an identical CDR3.

The sequence was collected from a man between 18 and 35 years old in good health. Some clones in this sample may be carry-over from other donors' samples. Sequences were obtained from memory CD4+ T cells from PBMCs. The subset: CD45RA-negative fraction.

CDR3 sequence (DNA): TGTGCCAGCAGCCCCGGGACTAGCGGGAACAATGAGCAGTTCTTC. This sequence encodes CASSPGTSGNNEQFF. V is TRBV7-9 and J is TRBJ2-1; TRBD2 matches 13 bases. The germline CDR1 and CDR2 sequences are SEHNR and FQNEAQ (reference sequence). The CDR3 runs to 15 residues. V shed 5 bases, J shed 5 bases, and the junction held 3 bases outside the gene matches.